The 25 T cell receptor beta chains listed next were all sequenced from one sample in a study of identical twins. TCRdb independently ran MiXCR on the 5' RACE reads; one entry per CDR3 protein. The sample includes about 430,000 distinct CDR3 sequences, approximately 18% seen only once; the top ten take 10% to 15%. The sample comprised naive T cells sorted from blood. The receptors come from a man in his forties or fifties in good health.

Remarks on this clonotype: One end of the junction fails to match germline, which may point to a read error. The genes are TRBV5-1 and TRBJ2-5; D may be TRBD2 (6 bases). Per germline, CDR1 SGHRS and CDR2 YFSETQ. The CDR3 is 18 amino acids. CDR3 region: CASSLPLGGEVFQETKYF. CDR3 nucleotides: TGCGCCAGCAGCTTGCCCTTGGGCGGGGAGGTTTTTCAAGAGACCAAGTACTTC.

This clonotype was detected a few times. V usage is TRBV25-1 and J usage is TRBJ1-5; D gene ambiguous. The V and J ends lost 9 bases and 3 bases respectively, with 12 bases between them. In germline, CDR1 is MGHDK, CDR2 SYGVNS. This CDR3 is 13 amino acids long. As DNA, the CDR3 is TGTGCCAGACTGGTGAAGGTCAATCAGCCCCAGCATTTT. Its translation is CARLVKVNQPQHF.

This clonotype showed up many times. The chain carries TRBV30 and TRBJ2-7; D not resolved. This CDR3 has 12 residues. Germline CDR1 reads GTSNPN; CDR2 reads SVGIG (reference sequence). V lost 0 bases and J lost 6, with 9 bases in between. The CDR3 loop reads CAWSVPPGEQYF. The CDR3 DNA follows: TGTGCCTGGAGTGTACCGCCGGGCGAGCAGTACTTC.

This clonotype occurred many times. The CDR3 loop is CASSPDLPLGYEQYF. The CDR3 nucleotides read TGTGCCAGCAGCCCGGACCTCCCCCTGGGGTACGAGCAGTACTTC. This chain joins TRBV5-4 and TRBJ2-7, with D hard to call. Germline CDR1 and CDR2: SGHNT and YYREEE (reference sequence). Trimming took 4 bases from V and 4 from J, leaving 18 bases between them. The CDR3 is made up of 15 amino acids.

This chain's CDR3 is CAWRSDRVAHEQYF. The DNA for the CDR3 is TGTGCCTGGAGGAGCGACAGGGTTGCCCACGAGCAGTACTTC. The chain uses TRBV30 and TRBJ2-7; 7 bases are a match to TRBD1. This CDR3 has 14 amino acids. V shed 3 bases and J 5 bases; nucleotides not matched to a gene: 10. Per germline, CDR1 GTSNPN and CDR2 SVGIG (reference sequence).

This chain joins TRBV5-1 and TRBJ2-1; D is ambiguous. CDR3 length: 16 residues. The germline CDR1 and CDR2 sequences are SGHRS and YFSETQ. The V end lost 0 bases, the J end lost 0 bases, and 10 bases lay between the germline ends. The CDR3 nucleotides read TGCGCCAGCAGCTTGGCGGACGGAAACTCCTACAATGAGCAGTTCTTC. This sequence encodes CASSLADGNSYNEQFF. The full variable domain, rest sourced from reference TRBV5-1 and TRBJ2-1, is KAGVTQTPRYLIKTRGQQVTLSCSPISGHRSVSWYQQTPGQGLQFLFEYFSETQRNKGNFPGRFSGRQFSNSRSEMNVSTLELGDSALYLCASSLADGNSYNEQFFGPGTRLTVL.

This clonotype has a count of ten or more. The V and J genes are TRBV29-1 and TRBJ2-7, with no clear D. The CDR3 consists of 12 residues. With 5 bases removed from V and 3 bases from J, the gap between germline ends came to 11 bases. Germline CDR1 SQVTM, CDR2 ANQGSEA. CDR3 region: CSVSPFGYEQYF. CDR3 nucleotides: TGCAGCGTTTCCCCGTTCGGCTACGAGCAGTACTTC.

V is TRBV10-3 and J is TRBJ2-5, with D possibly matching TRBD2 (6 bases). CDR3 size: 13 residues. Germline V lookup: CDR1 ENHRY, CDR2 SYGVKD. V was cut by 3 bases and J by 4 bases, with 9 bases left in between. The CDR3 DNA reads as TGTGCCATCAGTGACGGGGGAATAGAGACCCAGTACTTC. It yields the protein CAISDGGIETQYF.

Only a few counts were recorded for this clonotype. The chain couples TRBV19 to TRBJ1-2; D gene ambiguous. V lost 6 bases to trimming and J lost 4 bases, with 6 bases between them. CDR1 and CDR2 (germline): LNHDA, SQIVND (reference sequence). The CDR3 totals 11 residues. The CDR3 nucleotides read TGTGCCAGTAGGAACAGCTATGGCTACACCTTC. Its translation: CASRNSYGYTF. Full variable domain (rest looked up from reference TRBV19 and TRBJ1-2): DGGITQSPKYLFRKEGQNVTLSCEQNLNHDAMYWYRQDPGQGLRLIYYSQIVNDFQKGDIAEGYSVSREKKESFPLTVTSAQKNPTAFYLCASRNSYGYTFGSGTRLTVV.

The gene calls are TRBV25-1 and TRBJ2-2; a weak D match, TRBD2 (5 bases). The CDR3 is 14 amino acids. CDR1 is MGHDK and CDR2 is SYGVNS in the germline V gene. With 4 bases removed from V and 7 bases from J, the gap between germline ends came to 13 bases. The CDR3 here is CASSVGIPRGELFF. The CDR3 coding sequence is TGTGCCAGCAGTGTCGGGATCCCGCGCGGGGAGCTGTTTTTT.

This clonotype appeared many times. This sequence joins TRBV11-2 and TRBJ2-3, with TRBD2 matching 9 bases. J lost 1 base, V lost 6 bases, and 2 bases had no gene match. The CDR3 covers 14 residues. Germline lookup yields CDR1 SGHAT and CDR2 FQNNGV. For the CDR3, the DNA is TGTGCCAGCAGACGGACTAGCGGCACAGATACGCAGTATTTT. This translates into CASRRTSGTDTQYF.

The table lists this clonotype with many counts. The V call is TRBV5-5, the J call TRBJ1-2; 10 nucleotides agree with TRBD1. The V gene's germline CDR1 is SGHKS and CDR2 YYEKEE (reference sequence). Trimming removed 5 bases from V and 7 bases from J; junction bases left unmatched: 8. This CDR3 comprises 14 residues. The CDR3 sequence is CASSSDRGLSGYTF. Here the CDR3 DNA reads TGTGCCAGCAGTAGCGACAGGGGGCTGTCTGGCTACACCTTC.

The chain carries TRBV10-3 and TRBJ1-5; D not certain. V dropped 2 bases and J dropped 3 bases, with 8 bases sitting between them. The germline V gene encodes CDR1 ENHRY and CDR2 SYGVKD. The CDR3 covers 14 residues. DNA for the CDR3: TGTGCCATCAGTGAGATTTCAAACAATCAGCCCCAGCATTTT. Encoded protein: CAISEISNNQPQHF.

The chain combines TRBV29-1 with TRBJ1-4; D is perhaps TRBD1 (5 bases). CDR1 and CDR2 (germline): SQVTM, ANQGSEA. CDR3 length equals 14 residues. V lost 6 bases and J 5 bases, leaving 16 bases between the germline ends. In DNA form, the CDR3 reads TGCAGCGTGCAATGGGGCAGGACAAATGAAAAACTGTTTTTT. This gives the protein CSVQWGRTNEKLFF. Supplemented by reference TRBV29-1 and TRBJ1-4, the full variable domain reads SAVISQKPSRDICQRGTSLTIQCQVDSQVTMMFWYRQQPGQSLTLIATANQGSEATYESGFVIDKFPISRPNLTFSTLTVSNMSPEDSSIYLCSVQWGRTNEKLFFGSGTQLSVL.

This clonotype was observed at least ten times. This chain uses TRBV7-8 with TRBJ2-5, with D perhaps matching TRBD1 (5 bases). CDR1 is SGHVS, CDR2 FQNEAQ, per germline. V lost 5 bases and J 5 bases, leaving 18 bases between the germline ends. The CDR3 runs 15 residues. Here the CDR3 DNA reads TGTGCCAGCAGCCCGCAGGGTACGGACGGGGAGACCCAGTACTTC. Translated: CASSPQGTDGETQYF.

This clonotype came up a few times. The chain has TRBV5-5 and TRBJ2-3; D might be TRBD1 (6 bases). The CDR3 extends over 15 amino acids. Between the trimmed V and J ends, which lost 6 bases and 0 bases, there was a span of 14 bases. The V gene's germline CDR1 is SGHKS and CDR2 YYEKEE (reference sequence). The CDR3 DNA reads TGTGCCAGCATATTCCGGGGACATAGCACAGATACGCAGTATTTT. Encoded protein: CASIFRGHSTDTQYF.

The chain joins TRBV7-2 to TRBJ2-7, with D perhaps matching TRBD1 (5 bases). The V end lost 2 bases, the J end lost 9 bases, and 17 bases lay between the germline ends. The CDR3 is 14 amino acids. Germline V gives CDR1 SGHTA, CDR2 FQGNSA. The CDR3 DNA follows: TGTGCCAGCAGCTTACTCGCGACAGACTTCCTGCAGTACTTC. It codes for CASSLLATDFLQYF.

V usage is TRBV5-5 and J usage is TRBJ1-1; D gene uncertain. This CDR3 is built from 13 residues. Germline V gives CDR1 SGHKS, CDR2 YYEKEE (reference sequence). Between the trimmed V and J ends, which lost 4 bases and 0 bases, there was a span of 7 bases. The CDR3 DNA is TGTGCCAGCAGCCAATGGGTGAACACTGAAGCTTTCTTT. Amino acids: CASSQWVNTEAFF. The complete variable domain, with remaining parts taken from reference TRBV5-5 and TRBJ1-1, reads DAGVTQSPTHLIKTRGQQVTLRCSPISGHKSVSWYQQVLGQGPQFIFQYYEKEERGRGNFPDRFSARQFPNYSSELNVNALLLGDSALYLCASSQWVNTEAFFGQGTRLTVV.

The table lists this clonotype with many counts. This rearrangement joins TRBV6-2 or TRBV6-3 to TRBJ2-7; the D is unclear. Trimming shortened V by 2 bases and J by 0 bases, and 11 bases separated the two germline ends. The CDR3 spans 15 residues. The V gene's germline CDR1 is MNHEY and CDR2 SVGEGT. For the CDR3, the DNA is TGTGCCAGCAGTTACCCGGTCAGCTTCTCCTACGAGCAGTACTTC. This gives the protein CASSYPVSFSYEQYF.

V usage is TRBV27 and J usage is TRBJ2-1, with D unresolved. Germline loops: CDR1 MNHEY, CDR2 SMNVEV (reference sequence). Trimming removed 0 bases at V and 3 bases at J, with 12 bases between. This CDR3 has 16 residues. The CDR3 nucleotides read TGTGCCAGCAGTTTATCCATAGCAGATATCTACAATGAGCAGTTCTTC. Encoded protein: CASSLSIADIYNEQFF.

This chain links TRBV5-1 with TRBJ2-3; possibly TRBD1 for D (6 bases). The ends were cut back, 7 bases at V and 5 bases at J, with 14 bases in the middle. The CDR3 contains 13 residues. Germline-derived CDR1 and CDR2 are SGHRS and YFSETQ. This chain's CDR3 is CASSIWGRDTQYF. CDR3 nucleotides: TGCGCCAGCTCCATATGGGGGCGAGATACGCAGTATTTT.

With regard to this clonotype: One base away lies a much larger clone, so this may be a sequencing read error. The CDR3, as DNA: TGTGCCAGCAGCCCGTCATTAGGACTAGCGGTCGGTGTGCAGTTCTTC. This gives the protein CASSPSLGLAVGVQFF. The rearrangement links TRBV3-1 to TRBJ2-1; 10 bases align to TRBD2. The CDR3 sequence is 16 residues long. Trimming at V came to 4 bases and at J to 12 bases, leaving 15 bases not matched to a gene. CDR1 and CDR2 from the germline V gene are LGHDT and YNNKEL (reference sequence).

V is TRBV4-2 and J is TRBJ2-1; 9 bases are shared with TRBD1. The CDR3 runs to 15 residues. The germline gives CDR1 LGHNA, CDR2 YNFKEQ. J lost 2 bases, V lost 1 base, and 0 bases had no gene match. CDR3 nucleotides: TGTGCCAGCAGCCAAGGGACAGGGGCCTACAATGAGCAGTTCTTC. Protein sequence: CASSQGTGAYNEQFF.

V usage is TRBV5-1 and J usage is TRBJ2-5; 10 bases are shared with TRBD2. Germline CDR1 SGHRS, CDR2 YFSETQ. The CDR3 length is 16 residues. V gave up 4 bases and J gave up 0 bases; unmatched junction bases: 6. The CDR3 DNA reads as TGCGCCAGCAGCCCAAGACTAGCGGGCGACCAAGAGACCCAGTACTTC. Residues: CASSPRLAGDQETQYF. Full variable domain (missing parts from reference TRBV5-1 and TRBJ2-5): KAGVTQTPRYLIKTRGQQVTLSCSPISGHRSVSWYQQTPGQGLQFLFEYFSETQRNKGNFPGRFSGRQFSNSRSEMNVSTLELGDSALYLCASSPRLAGDQETQYFGPGTRLLVL.

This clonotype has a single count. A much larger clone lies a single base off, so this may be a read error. In DNA, the CDR3 is TGTGCCACCAGCAGAGAAGGGTACGAGCAGTACGTC. Its protein is CATSREGYEQYV. The rearrangement links TRBV15 to TRBJ2-7; D ambiguous. Trimming cost V 0 bases and J 4 bases, with 4 bases left between them. CDR1 and CDR2 (germline): LNHNV, YYDKDF (reference sequence). The CDR3 is 12 amino acids.